One and the same sample provided the 22 T cell receptor beta chains below, sequenced in a study of Graves' ophthalmopathy and Graves' hyperthyroidism. Amplification targeted the TCR beta CDR3 regions, with RNA transcripts as the source material. First-round RT-PCR employed HTBI primers, with a second-round multiplex PCR after it. A single record per CDR3 protein comes from TCRdb applying MiXCR to the multiplex PCR reads. Seen here are 200,000 to 250,000 distinct CDR3 sequences, about 22% observed once, and the top ten hold more than 35%. Sequenced sample: peripheral blood. These TCRs come from a woman aged 45-65 years with Graves' ophthalmopathy.

This clonotype has a count of ten or more. The rearrangement links TRBV29-1 to TRBJ2-7, with D unresolved. CDR1 is SQVTM, CDR2 ANQGSEA, per germline. The germline V and J ends were trimmed by 8 bases and 6 bases, with 20 bases remaining between them. CDR3 size: 13 residues. The CDR3 DNA follows: TGCAGCTTTCGTAAGGGCCCACAGAGCGAGCAGTACTTC. It is translated as CSFRKGPQSEQYF.

A few counts support this clonotype. In nucleotides, the CDR3 is TGTGCCAGCAGTTCAAATACAGGGGCTGAAGCTTTCTTT. It encodes CASSSNTGAEAFF. The genes are TRBV7-3 and TRBJ1-1; 7 bases line up with TRBD1. This CDR3 has 13 amino acids. CDR1 is SGHTA and CDR2 is FQGTGA in the germline V gene. V was clipped by 6 bases and J by 6 bases; unmatched bases: 7.

The genes are TRBV24-1 and TRBJ2-2; D may be TRBD1 (6 bases). CDR3 length: 15 amino acids. V was shortened by 3 bases and J by 5 bases, with 12 bases between the two germline ends. Germline-derived CDR1 and CDR2 are KGHDR and SFDVKD. CDR3 region: CATSDPGHETGELFF. In DNA form, the CDR3 reads TGTGCCACCAGTGATCCGGGACATGAGACCGGGGAGCTGTTTTTT.

This clonotype has ten or more counts. The V gene is TRBV30, the J gene TRBJ2-7; perhaps TRBD2 as D (5 bases). Germline V CDR1 and CDR2: GTSNPN, SVGIG (reference sequence). The CDR3 covers 14 residues. Trimming stripped 2 bases from V and 8 bases from J, with 19 bases between. In DNA, the CDR3 is TGTGCCTGGAGTAAAGACTATACCTCCGCTAAGCAGTACTTC. Its translation is CAWSKDYTSAKQYF.

In this sample, this clonotype turned up many times. This rearrangement joins TRBV28 to TRBJ1-6, with D perhaps TRBD1 (5 bases). Germline values: CDR1 MDHEN, CDR2 SYDVKM. Trimming removed 6 bases at V and 1 base at J, with 10 bases between. The CDR3 is made up of 15 amino acids. CDR3 nucleotide sequence: TGTGCCAGCAGCATCGGGGCTTCCTATAATTCACCCCTCCACTTT. Amino acid sequence: CASSIGASYNSPLHF.

This clonotype occurred many times. The V call is TRBV2, the J call TRBJ2-5; 7 bases map to TRBD2. Germline V CDR1 and CDR2: SNHLY, FYNNEI. Unmatched junction bases numbered 2, after V lost 8 bases and J lost 5 bases. The CDR3 is made up of 11 amino acids. CDR3 loop: CASGSGETQYF. The CDR3 DNA reads as TGTGCCAGCGGTAGCGGGGAGACCCAGTACTTC.

This clonotype was seen at least ten times. This sequence joins TRBV5-6 and TRBJ2-7; D is possibly TRBD1 or TRBD2 (5 bases each). The ends were cut back, 4 bases at V and 3 bases at J, with 11 bases in the middle. Germline V gives CDR1 SGHDT, CDR2 YYEEEE. The CDR3 has 13 amino acids. The DNA of the CDR3 is TGTGCCAGCAGCAGGGGACGGAACTACGAGCAGTACTTC. This sequence encodes CASSRGRNYEQYF.

This chain links TRBV6-2 or TRBV6-3 with TRBJ2-2; TRBD2 matches at 12 bases. The CDR3 sequence is 18 residues long. V was pared by 2 bases and J by 5 bases, with 9 bases of the junction left unmatched. Germline CDR1 and CDR2: MNHEY and SVGEGT. CDR3 protein: CASSYATSGSRGTGELFF. As DNA, the CDR3 is TGTGCCAGCAGTTACGCGACTAGCGGGAGTCGAGGGACCGGGGAGCTGTTTTTT.

In the case of this clonotype: A read error may explain this, as a much larger clone is one base away. V usage is TRBV7-9 and J usage is TRBJ1-1; D is uncertain. Germline CDR1 reads SEHNR; CDR2 reads FQNEAQ (reference sequence). The CDR3 covers 13 residues. The CDR3 is CTSSLAEWGEAFF. The CDR3, as DNA: TGTACCAGCAGCTTAGCAGAATGGGGTGAAGCTTTCTTT.

This clonotype was observed at least ten times. The chain recombines TRBV30 with TRBJ2-2, with D possibly called TRBD1 or TRBD2 (6 bases each). V was trimmed by 4 bases and J by 3 bases, leaving 18 bases between them. Germline V gene sequence: CDR1 GTSNPN, CDR2 SVGIG (reference sequence). This CDR3 is built from 16 residues. CDR3 region: CAWNRGGGMDTGELFF. CDR3 DNA: TGTGCCTGGAACCGAGGAGGGGGAATGGACACCGGGGAGCTGTTTTTT.

In its sample, this clonotype was seen many times. The chain uses TRBV27 and TRBJ2-7; TRBD1 aligns across 8 bases. Losses at the gene ends were 5 bases for V and 0 bases for J; bases not matched to a gene: 6. Germline V gene lookup returns CDR1 MNHEY and CDR2 SMNVEV (reference sequence). The CDR3 is 15 residues long. CDR3 loop: CASSNSDRGSYEQYF. CDR3 nucleotides: TGTGCCAGCAGTAACTCCGACAGGGGCTCCTACGAGCAGTACTTC.

This clonotype was seen a handful of times. The genes are TRBV30 and TRBJ1-1, with TRBD1 as a possible D gene (5 bases). Germline V gives CDR1 GTSNPN, CDR2 SVGIG (reference sequence). This CDR3 has 15 residues. The V gene lost 0 bases and the J gene lost 6 bases, with 17 bases spanning the gap. The CDR3 sequence: CAWSVLGQGRPEAFF. For the CDR3, the DNA is TGTGCCTGGAGTGTATTGGGTCAGGGTCGCCCTGAAGCTTTCTTT.

V is TRBV19 and J is TRBJ2-5, with TRBD2 matching over 12 bases. Looked up from germline, CDR1 is LNHDA and CDR2 is SQIVND (reference sequence). V dropped 5 bases and J dropped 4; count of bases not matched to a gene: 5. CDR3 length equals 15 residues. CDR3 in DNA: TGTGCCAGTAGTCCCGCTAGCGGGAGGGCAGAGACCCAGTACTTC. This codes for CASSPASGRAETQYF.

This clonotype has at least ten counts. The V call is TRBV2, the J call TRBJ1-5, with D possibly TRBD1 on 6 matching bases. The CDR3 totals 12 residues. Trimming cost V 7 bases and J 9 bases, with 13 bases left between them. Germline lookup yields CDR1 SNHLY and CDR2 FYNNEI. CDR3 DNA sequence: TGTGCCAGCACTCGAACAGGGAGGCCCCAGCATTTT. Translating it yields CASTRTGRPQHF.

This clonotype has a count of ten or more. This sequence joins TRBV10-3 and TRBJ2-7; D is unclear. The V gene's germline CDR1 is ENHRY and CDR2 SYGVKD. V lost 3 bases and J lost 3, with 6 bases in between. This CDR3 spans 12 amino acids. The chain's CDR3 is CAISDQIYEQYF. CDR3 bases: TGTGCCATCAGTGACCAGATCTACGAGCAGTACTTC.

There are many counts of this clonotype. The V call is TRBV6-2 or TRBV6-3, the J call TRBJ1-6; D gene ambiguous. The germline V gene has CDR1 MNHEY and CDR2 SVGEGT. The V end was cut by 6 bases, the J end by 16 bases, with 16 bases between. The CDR3 length is 12 residues. The CDR3 region has the DNA TGTGCCAGCAGCCCCCGGACCCGACTTCTCCACTTT. This codes for CASSPRTRLLHF.

The table lists this clonotype with many counts. V and J are TRBV7-2 and TRBJ2-7; TRBD2 matches 12 bases. The germline CDR1 and CDR2 sequences are SGHTA and FQGNSA. The trim removed 2 bases at V and 4 bases at J, leaving 6 bases unmatched. This CDR3 has 16 residues. The CDR3 coding sequence is TGTGCCAGCAGCTTAACCCTAGCGGGAGGGCAGTACGAGCAGTACTTC. Translated: CASSLTLAGGQYEQYF. Based on the CDR3 plus reference TRBV7-2 and TRBJ2-7, the full variable domain is GAGVSQSPSNKVTEKGKDVELRCDPISGHTALYWYRQSLGQGLEFLIYFQGNSAPDKSGLPSDRFSAERTGGSVSTLTIQRTQQEDSAVYLCASSLTLAGGQYEQYFGPGTRLTVT.

The chain couples TRBV6-1 to TRBJ2-7; TRBD2 aligns across 11 bases. Germline-derived CDR1 and CDR2 are MNHNS and SASEGT. V trimming: 4 bases; J trimming: 0 bases; junction bases outside the gene matches: 2. The CDR3 totals 15 residues. CDR3 protein: CASSGGLAGSYEQYF. CDR3 sequence (DNA): TGTGCCAGCAGTGGAGGACTAGCGGGCTCCTACGAGCAGTACTTC.

The chain links TRBV7-6 to TRBJ2-3, with no clear D. V was trimmed by 4 bases and J by 6 bases, leaving 8 bases between them. CDR1 is SGHVS, CDR2 FNYEAQ, per germline. The CDR3 consists of 12 residues. In nucleotides, the CDR3 is TGTGCCAGCAGCTCAACCACCGATACGCAGTATTTT. Translated: CASSSTTDTQYF.

The rearrangement uses TRBV20-1 and TRBJ2-5; 11 bases are shared with TRBD2. After removal of 3 bases from V and 5 bases from J, the junction contained 14 bases not matched to a gene. The CDR3 is 17 amino acids. From germline, CDR1 is DFQATT and CDR2 SNEGSKA (reference sequence). This chain's CDR3 is CSASSLAGGSSGETQYF. In nucleotides, the CDR3 is TGCAGTGCTAGTTCTCTAGCGGGGGGATCCTCGGGGGAGACCCAGTACTTC.

This clonotype was seen a few times. The V and J genes are TRBV7-2 and TRBJ2-3; possibly TRBD1 for D (6 bases). V was shortened by 5 bases and J by 4 bases, with 10 bases between the two germline ends. The germline V gene has CDR1 SGHTA and CDR2 FQGNSA. The CDR3 runs 13 residues. The CDR3 sequence: CASSPGTSDTQYF. In nucleotides, the CDR3 is TGTGCCAGCAGCCCCGGGACATCAGATACGCAGTATTTT.

The chain couples TRBV6-1 to TRBJ2-5; D not certain. This CDR3 is 13 amino acids long. Trimming removed 2 bases from V and 2 bases from J, with 6 bases in between. Per the germline V gene, CDR1 is MNHNS and CDR2 is SASEGT. As DNA, the CDR3 is TGTGCCAGCAGTGAACCTAAGCAAGAGACCCAGTACTTC. Amino acids: CASSEPKQETQYF.